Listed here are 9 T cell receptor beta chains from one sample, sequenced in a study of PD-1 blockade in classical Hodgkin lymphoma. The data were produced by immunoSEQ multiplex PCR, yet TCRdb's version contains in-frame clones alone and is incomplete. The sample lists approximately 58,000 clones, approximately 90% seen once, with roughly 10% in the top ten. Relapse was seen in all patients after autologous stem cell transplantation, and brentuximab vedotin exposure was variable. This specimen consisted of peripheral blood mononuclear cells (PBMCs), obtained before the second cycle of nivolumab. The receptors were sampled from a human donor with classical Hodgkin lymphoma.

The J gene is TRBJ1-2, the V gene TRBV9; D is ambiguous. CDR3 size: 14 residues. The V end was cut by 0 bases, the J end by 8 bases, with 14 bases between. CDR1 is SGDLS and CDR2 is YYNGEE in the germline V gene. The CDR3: CASSVADLIGGYTF. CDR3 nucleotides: TGTGCCAGCAGCGTAGCGGACCTCATAGGGGGCTACACCTTC.

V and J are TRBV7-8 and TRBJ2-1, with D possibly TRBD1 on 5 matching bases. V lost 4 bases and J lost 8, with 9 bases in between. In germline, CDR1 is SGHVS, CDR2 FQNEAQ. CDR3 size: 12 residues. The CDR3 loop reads CASSSQGYEQFF. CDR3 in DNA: TGTGCCAGCAGCTCTCAGGGTTATGAGCAGTTCTTC.

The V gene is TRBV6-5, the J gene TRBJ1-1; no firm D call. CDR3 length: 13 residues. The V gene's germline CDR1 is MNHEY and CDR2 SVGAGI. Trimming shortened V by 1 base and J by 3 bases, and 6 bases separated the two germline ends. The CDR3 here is CASSYWEDTEAFF. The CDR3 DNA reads TGTGCCAGCAGTTACTGGGAGGACACTGAAGCTTTCTTT.

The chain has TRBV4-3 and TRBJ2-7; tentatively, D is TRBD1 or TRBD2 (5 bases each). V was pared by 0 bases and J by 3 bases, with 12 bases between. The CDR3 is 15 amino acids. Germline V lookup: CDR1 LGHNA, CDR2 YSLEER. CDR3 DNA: TGCGCCAGCAGCCAAGATAGGGGACCGATCTACGAGCAGTACTTC. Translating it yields CASSQDRGPIYEQYF.

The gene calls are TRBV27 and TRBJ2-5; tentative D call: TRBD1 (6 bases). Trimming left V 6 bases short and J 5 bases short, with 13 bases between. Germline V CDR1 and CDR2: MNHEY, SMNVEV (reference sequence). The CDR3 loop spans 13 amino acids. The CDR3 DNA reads TGTGCCAGCAGCCAACAGGGAAGGGAGACCCAGTACTTC. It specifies CASSQQGRETQYF.

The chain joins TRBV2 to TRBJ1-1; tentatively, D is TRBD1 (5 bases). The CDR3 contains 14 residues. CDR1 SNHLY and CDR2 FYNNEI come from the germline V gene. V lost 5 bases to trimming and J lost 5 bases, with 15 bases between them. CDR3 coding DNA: TGTGCCAGCAGTCGGACGGGGGTAGGAACTGAAGCTTTCTTT. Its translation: CASSRTGVGTEAFF.

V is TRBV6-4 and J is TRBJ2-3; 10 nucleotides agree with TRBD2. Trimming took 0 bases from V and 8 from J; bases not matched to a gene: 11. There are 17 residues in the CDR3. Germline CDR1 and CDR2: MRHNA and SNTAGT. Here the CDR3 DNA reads TGTGCCAGCAGTGACTCCCGAGCGGGAGGGTCGGTGGGTACGCAGTATTTT. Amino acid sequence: CASSDSRAGGSVGTQYF.

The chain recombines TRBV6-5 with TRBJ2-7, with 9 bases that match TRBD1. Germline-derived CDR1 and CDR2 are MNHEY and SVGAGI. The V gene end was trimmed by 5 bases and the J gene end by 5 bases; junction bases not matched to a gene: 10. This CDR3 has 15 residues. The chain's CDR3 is CASSKPGDRGNEQYF. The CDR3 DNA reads TGTGCCAGCAGTAAACCCGGCGACAGGGGGAACGAGCAGTACTTC.

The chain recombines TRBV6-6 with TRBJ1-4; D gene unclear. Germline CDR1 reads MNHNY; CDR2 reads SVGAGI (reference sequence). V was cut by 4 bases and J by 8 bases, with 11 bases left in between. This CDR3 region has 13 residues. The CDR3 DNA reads TGTGCCAGCAGTTTACGTAGCTTCGAAAAACTGTTTTTT. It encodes CASSLRSFEKLFF.